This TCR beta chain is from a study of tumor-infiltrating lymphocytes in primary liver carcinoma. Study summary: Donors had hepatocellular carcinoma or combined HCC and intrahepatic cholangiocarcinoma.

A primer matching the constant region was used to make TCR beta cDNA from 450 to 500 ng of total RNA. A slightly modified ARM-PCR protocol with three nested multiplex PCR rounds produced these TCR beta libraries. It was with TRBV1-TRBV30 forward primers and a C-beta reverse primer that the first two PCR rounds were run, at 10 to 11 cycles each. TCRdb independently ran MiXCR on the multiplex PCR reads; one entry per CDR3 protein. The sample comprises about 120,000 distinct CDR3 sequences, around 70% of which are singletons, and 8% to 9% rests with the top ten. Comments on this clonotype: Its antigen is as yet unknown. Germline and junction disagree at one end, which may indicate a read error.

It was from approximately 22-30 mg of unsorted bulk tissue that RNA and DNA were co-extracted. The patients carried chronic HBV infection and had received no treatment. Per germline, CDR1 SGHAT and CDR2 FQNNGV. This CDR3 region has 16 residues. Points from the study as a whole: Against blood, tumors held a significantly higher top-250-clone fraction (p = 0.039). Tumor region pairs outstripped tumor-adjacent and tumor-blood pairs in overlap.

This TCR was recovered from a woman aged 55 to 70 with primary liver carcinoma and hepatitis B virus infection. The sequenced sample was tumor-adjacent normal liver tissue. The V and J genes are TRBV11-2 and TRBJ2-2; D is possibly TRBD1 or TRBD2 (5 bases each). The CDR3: CATSLAMTAATGELFF. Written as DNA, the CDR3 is TGTGCCACCAGCCTAGCCATGACAGCGGCGACCGGGGAGCTGTTTTTT.